The 20 T cell receptor beta chains below come from one sample, sequenced in a study of blood T cell repertoires in COVID-19. TCRdb keeps only in-frame clones here, not all; method: immunoSEQ multiplex PCR. The sample yields over 150,000 clones, about 80% seen once. The specimen sequenced was peripheral blood. The receptors were gathered from a human donor with acute or convalescent COVID-19. The donor label of this sample is uncertain.

The chain employs TRBV30 and TRBJ1-5; 7 bases are shared with TRBD1. Germline-derived CDR1 and CDR2 are GTSNPN and SVGIG (reference sequence). The CDR3 spans 15 residues. Trimming at V came to 2 bases and at J to 6 bases, leaving 10 bases not matched to a gene. In nucleotides, the CDR3 is TGTGCCTGGAGTCGGCGGACAGGCTCAAGTCAGCCCCAGCATTTT. Residues: CAWSRRTGSSQPQHF.

This clone came up once. The V call is TRBV28, the J call TRBJ2-3, with 15 bases that match TRBD2. J gave up 7 bases and V 6 bases, and 2 bases lay outside the gene matches. This CDR3 comprises 14 residues. The germline V gene has CDR1 MDHEN and CDR2 SYDVKM. CDR3 sequence: CASRGTSGRNTQYF. As DNA, the CDR3 is TGTGCCAGCAGAGGGACTAGCGGGAGGAATACGCAGTATTTT.

This clone was counted once. The chain links TRBV3-1 (or the pseudogene TRBV3-2) to TRBJ2-1; 11 positions agree with TRBD1. Germline CDR1 is LGHDT and CDR2 is YNNKEL (reference sequence). The J segment lost 8 bases and the V segment lost 5 bases, leaving 11 bases of the junction unmatched. The CDR3 loop spans 16 amino acids. The CDR3 nucleotides read TGTGCCAGCAGCTCCCGGGGTCGGACAGGGGGCGATGAGCAGTTCTTC. Translated, it gives CASSSRGRTGGDEQFF.

This CDR3 reads CASSRSNGRVDEQYF. DNA for the CDR3: TGCGCCAGCAGCCGCTCTAACGGGAGAGTCGACGAGCAGTACTTC. The chain links TRBV5-1 to TRBJ2-7; D is perhaps TRBD2 (6 bases). V gave up 4 bases and J gave up 5 bases, with 19 bases separating them. The CDR3 spans 15 residues. Germline CDR1 reads SGHRS; CDR2 reads YFSETQ.

The V call is TRBV2, the J call TRBJ1-3, with D perhaps TRBD1 (5 bases). The CDR3 has 13 amino acids. Trimming took off 7 bases at V and 1 base at J, with 8 bases between the two ends. CDR1 is SNHLY, CDR2 FYNNEI, per germline. In nucleotides, the CDR3 is TGTGCCAGCAATCAGGGATCTGGAAACACCATATATTTT. Protein sequence: CASNQGSGNTIYF.

This chain links TRBV19 with TRBJ1-5; the match to TRBD1 covers 8 bases. J lost 1 base, V lost 6 bases, and 8 bases had no gene match. Germline values: CDR1 LNHDA, CDR2 SQIVND (reference sequence). The CDR3 length is 16 residues. The CDR3 DNA is TGTGCCAGTAGGGGAACAGGGGGTTGGAGCAATCAGCCCCAGCATTTT. Translation: CASRGTGGWSNQPQHF.

This clone was observed a single time. The chain couples TRBV11-2 to TRBJ1-1, with TRBD1 matching 10 bases. The CDR3 runs 14 residues. In germline, CDR1 is SGHAT, CDR2 FQNNGV. Germline trimming cut 4 bases from V and 8 bases from J; bases unmatched to any gene: 7. The CDR3 region is CASSYTMTGGEAFF. Here the CDR3 DNA reads TGTGCCAGCAGCTATACTATGACAGGGGGCGAAGCTTTCTTT.

The rearrangement links TRBV9 to TRBJ1-6, with TRBD1 identical over 8 bases. The CDR3 runs 15 residues. The V segment lost 0 bases and the J segment 9 bases; nucleotides outside the gene matches: 5. CDR1 and CDR2 (germline): SGDLS, YYNGEE. The CDR3 is CASSVGETGASPLHF. The CDR3 coding sequence is TGTGCCAGCAGCGTAGGAGAGACAGGGGCTTCACCCCTCCACTTT.

The chain has TRBV28 and TRBJ1-1, with no clear D. Germline V gene lookup returns CDR1 MDHEN and CDR2 SYDVKM. V lost 10 bases to trimming and J lost 1 base, with 10 bases between them. CDR3 length: 12 residues. The CDR3 region has the DNA TGTGCCATCGCACGCGGGAACACTGAAGCTTTCTTT. It codes for CAIARGNTEAFF.

The V gene is TRBV7-6, the J gene TRBJ2-7, with 7 bases that match TRBD2. The CDR3 contains 16 residues. V was clipped by 0 bases and J by 3 bases; unmatched bases: 8. CDR1 SGHVS and CDR2 FNYEAQ come from the germline V gene. CDR3 loop: CASSLAGWGGVYEQYF. The CDR3 DNA reads TGTGCCAGCAGCTTAGCAGGATGGGGAGGGGTCTACGAGCAGTACTTC.

J is TRBJ1-1 and V is TRBV2, with D unclear. V lost 2 bases and J lost 0, with 10 bases in between. This CDR3 spans 15 amino acids. CDR1 and CDR2 (germline): SNHLY, FYNNEI. The CDR3 here is CASSEFGLMNTEAFF. The CDR3 nucleotides are TGTGCCAGCAGTGAATTTGGGCTTATGAACACTGAAGCTTTCTTT.

This rearrangement joins TRBV14 to TRBJ2-5; 11 nucleotides match TRBD2. V lost 4 bases and J lost 4; bases outside the gene matches: 5. Germline assignment: CDR1 SGHDN and CDR2 FVKESK. The CDR3 contains 15 residues. The DNA of the CDR3 is TGTGCCAGCAGCCTCATCGGACTAGCGGGAGAGACCCAGTACTTC. Translation gives CASSLIGLAGETQYF.

The chain links TRBV18 to TRBJ2-2; no definite D call. V was trimmed by 6 bases and J by 4 bases, leaving 9 bases between them. The CDR3 loop spans 13 amino acids. The germline gives CDR1 KGHSH, CDR2 LQKENI. The CDR3 here is CASSIDFTGELFF. CDR3 DNA sequence: TGTGCCAGCTCTATAGACTTCACCGGGGAGCTGTTTTTT.

This sequence joins TRBV11-2 and TRBJ2-1, with D possibly being TRBD2 (7 bases). Trimming took off 7 bases at V and 5 bases at J, with 18 bases between the two ends. CDR1 is SGHAT, CDR2 FQNNGV, per germline. This CDR3 has 15 residues. Here the CDR3 reads CASTQGGGTNNEQFF. The CDR3, as DNA: TGTGCCAGCACCCAGGGAGGGGGAACTAACAATGAGCAGTTCTTC.

The CDR3 nucleotides read TGTGCCAGCAGCAATACGCCTAGCGGGAGTAACGAGCAGTACTTC. Its translation: CASSNTPSGSNEQYF. The V gene is TRBV7-2, the J gene TRBJ2-7; 10 bases map to TRBD2. J gave up 5 bases and V 5 bases, and 9 bases lay outside the gene matches. In germline, CDR1 is SGHTA, CDR2 FQGNSA. The length of the CDR3 is 15 residues.

The V gene is TRBV5-8, the J gene TRBJ2-3; D perhaps matches TRBD2 (6 bases). The V end lost 2 bases, the J end lost 4 bases, and 14 bases lay between the germline ends. There are 15 residues in the CDR3. Germline values: CDR1 SGHTS, CDR2 YDEGEE. CDR3 in amino acids: CASSLGSVAADTQYF. DNA for the CDR3: TGTGCCAGCAGCTTAGGTTCGGTAGCGGCAGATACGCAGTATTTT.

This rearrangement joins TRBV3-1 (or the pseudogene TRBV3-2) to TRBJ2-7; 10 bases are shared with TRBD1. The CDR3 is made up of 14 amino acids. CDR1 LGHDT and CDR2 YNNKEL come from the germline V gene (reference sequence). The trim removed 1 base at V and 5 bases at J, leaving 2 bases unmatched. CDR3 sequence (DNA): TGTGCCAGCAGCCAAGGGGGACAGGGGAACGAGCAGTACTTC. Protein: CASSQGGQGNEQYF.

The chain has TRBV27 and TRBJ2-2; perhaps TRBD2 as D (6 bases). The V and J ends lost 4 bases and 0 bases respectively, with 12 bases between them. Germline CDR1 MNHEY, CDR2 SMNVEV (reference sequence). This CDR3 comprises 16 residues. The CDR3 reads CASSSRIAANTGELFF. The DNA of the CDR3 is TGTGCCAGCAGTTCCCGGATAGCGGCGAACACCGGGGAGCTGTTTTTT.

The rearrangement uses TRBV19 and TRBJ2-7, with D unclear. The CDR3 is 11 residues long. CDR1 LNHDA and CDR2 SQIVND come from the germline V gene (reference sequence). With 7 bases removed from V and 3 bases from J, the gap between germline ends came to 7 bases. CDR3 in DNA: TGTGCCAGTACCTCGGGCTACGAGCAGTACTTC. It encodes CASTSGYEQYF.

V and J are TRBV30 and TRBJ2-7; TRBD1 might be the D (5 bases). The V and J ends lost 5 bases and 2 bases respectively, with 10 bases between them. Germline V gene sequence: CDR1 GTSNPN, CDR2 SVGIG (reference sequence). The CDR3 has 12 residues. The DNA of the CDR3 is TGTGCCTGGTCAGGGCCAGCCTACGAGCAGTACTTC. Translating it yields CAWSGPAYEQYF.